The 13 T cell receptor beta chains listed next were all sequenced from one sample in a study of T cells in Graves' hyperthyroidism and ophthalmopathy. RNA transcripts served as the template for amplifying TCR beta CDR3 regions. The TCR CDR3 was amplified in a first-round RT-PCR using the HTBI primer set. Each CDR3 protein gets one entry after TCRdb re-called the multiplex PCR reads with MiXCR. The sample lists approximately 95,000 distinct CDR3 sequences, approximately 39% occurring once. Sequencing was done on a sample of peripheral blood or thyroid tissue (not recorded which). These receptors were obtained from a woman in her 30s with Graves' hyperthyroidism.

At least ten counts were recorded for this clonotype. The J gene is TRBJ2-7, the V gene TRBV7-9; the D is unclear. Trimming left V 1 base short and J 0 bases short, with 7 bases between. Germline V gene sequence: CDR1 SEHNR, CDR2 FQNEAQ (reference sequence). This CDR3 has 14 residues. The CDR3 protein is CASSLGGISYEQYF. In DNA, the CDR3 is TGTGCCAGCAGCTTAGGTGGGATCTCCTACGAGCAGTACTTC.

Within the sample, this clonotype is medium-sized. The J gene is TRBJ1-2, the V gene TRBV7-2; TRBD1 aligns across 9 bases. Germline CDR1 SGHTA, CDR2 FQGNSA. V shed 4 bases, J shed 10 bases, and the junction held 7 bases outside the gene matches. This CDR3 contains 13 residues. DNA of the CDR3: TGTGCCAGCAGCTCTAGACAGGGGGGGATCTACACCTTC. Its protein is CASSSRQGGIYTF.

This clonotype was observed a handful of times. The rearrangement joins TRBV28 to TRBJ1-6; D perhaps matches TRBD1 (6 bases). The germline V gene encodes CDR1 MDHEN and CDR2 SYDVKM. With 3 bases removed from V and 14 bases from J, the gap between germline ends came to 17 bases. There are 14 residues in the CDR3. CDR3 in DNA: TGTGCCAGCAGTTTCCACAGGGCCTTAAGGTCCCTCCACTTT. Translated, it gives CASSFHRALRSLHF.

The V call is TRBV7-2, the J call TRBJ2-7, with 7 bases matching TRBD2. V was clipped by 2 bases and J by 6 bases; unmatched bases: 1. This CDR3 region has 12 residues. Per germline, CDR1 SGHTA and CDR2 FQGNSA. CDR3 residues: CASSLLAAEQYF. In nucleotides, the CDR3 is TGTGCCAGCAGCTTACTAGCGGCCGAGCAGTACTTC. Supplemented by reference TRBV7-2 and TRBJ2-7, the full variable domain reads GAGVSQSPSNKVTEKGKDVELRCDPISGHTALYWYRQSLGQGLEFLIYFQGNSAPDKSGLPSDRFSAERTGGSVSTLTIQRTQQEDSAVYLCASSLLAAEQYFGPGTRLTVT.

J is TRBJ2-5 and V is TRBV2; 7 bases match TRBD1. Germline V gene data show CDR1 as SNHLY and CDR2 as FYNNEI. Unmatched junction bases numbered 11, after V lost 8 bases and J lost 2 bases. This CDR3 spans 15 amino acids. DNA of the CDR3: TGTGCCAGCGGATGGGTGACAGGGAATCAAGAGACCCAGTACTTC. Its translation is CASGWVTGNQETQYF.

In this sample, this clonotype turned up many times. This chain joins TRBV10-3 and TRBJ1-1; possibly TRBD1 for D (5 bases). This CDR3 spans 15 amino acids. Germline V lookup: CDR1 ENHRY, CDR2 SYGVKD. Trimming stripped 3 bases from V and 0 bases from J, with 11 bases between. CDR3 amino acids: CAISDGGEMNTEAFF. For the CDR3, the DNA is TGTGCCATCAGTGATGGGGGAGAGATGAACACTGAAGCTTTCTTT.

This clonotype is medium-sized within its sample. The chain couples TRBV6-5 to TRBJ1-2, with D unclear. V lost 6 bases and J lost 4, with 15 bases in between. Germline V CDR1 and CDR2: MNHEY, SVGAGI. This CDR3 spans 14 amino acids. The CDR3 is CASSQALTGYGYTF. CDR3 in DNA: TGTGCCAGCAGCCAAGCCTTGACGGGCTATGGCTACACCTTC.

This clonotype was seen at least ten times. The chain combines TRBV5-5 with TRBJ2-7; D not resolved. Trimming cost V 4 bases and J 5 bases, with 19 bases left between them. This CDR3 comprises 15 residues. The V gene's germline CDR1 is SGHKS and CDR2 YYEKEE (reference sequence). CDR3 DNA: TGTGCCAGCAGCCTATGGCCGACTCCCGCAGACGAGCAGTACTTC. Translating gives CASSLWPTPADEQYF.

This rearrangement joins TRBV10-3 to TRBJ1-4, with 8 positions matching TRBD1. Trimming at V came to 5 bases and at J to 2 bases, leaving 10 bases not matched to a gene. This CDR3 spans 17 amino acids. Germline V gene sequence: CDR1 ENHRY, CDR2 SYGVKD. This CDR3 reads CAISRSGQEGTNEKLFF. The CDR3 DNA reads TGTGCCATCAGTCGCTCGGGACAGGAGGGCACTAATGAAAAACTGTTTTTT.

There are many counts of this clonotype. This rearrangement joins TRBV6-5 to TRBJ1-3; a possible D gene is TRBD1 (5 bases). Germline CDR1 reads MNHEY; CDR2 reads SVGAGI. The germline V and J ends were trimmed by 6 bases and 0 bases, with 9 bases remaining between them. The CDR3 runs to 14 residues. The CDR3 DNA sequence: TGTGCCAGCAGCCAGGGTGCCTCTGGAAACACCATATATTTT. Encoded protein: CASSQGASGNTIYF.

Remarks on this clonotype: A single base separates this from a much larger clone, so it may be a read error. J is TRBJ2-2 and V is TRBV6-1; 9 bases agree with TRBD2. Germline V gene data show CDR1 as MNHNS and CDR2 as SASEGT. This CDR3 has 14 amino acids. The DNA of the CDR3 is TGTGCCAGCAGTCGGACTAGCGCCACCGGGGAGCTGGTTTTT. This sequence encodes CASSRTSATGELVF.

There are many counts of this clonotype. V usage is TRBV7-9 and J usage is TRBJ2-7; 9 nucleotides line up with TRBD2. After removal of 6 bases from V and 2 bases from J, the junction contained 8 bases not matched to a gene. This CDR3 contains 15 residues. In germline, CDR1 is SEHNR, CDR2 FQNEAQ (reference sequence). The CDR3 region has the DNA TGTGCCAGCAGTTCCGGGACTAGCCTTCCCTACGAGCAGTACTTC. Its protein product is CASSSGTSLPYEQYF.

Notes on this clonotype: The limits of the CDR3 on the DNA are not certain, so only TCRdb's listed CDR3 is given. V usage is TRBV11-1 and J usage is TRBJ2-2. The V gene's germline CDR1 is SGHAT and CDR2 FQDESV (reference sequence). Ends included, the CDR3 has 23 residues. This chain's CDR3 is CASSSSLEAFCASKPQVTGELFF.